The 5 T cell receptor beta chains listed next were all sequenced from one sample in a study of blood T cells in healthy people across ages. With a J-beta primer mix and a sample-barcoded 5' primer, a second PCR ran 7 to 11 cycles. TCRdb re-derived calls from the 5' RACE reads in MiXCR, one entry per CDR3 protein. The data contain about 780,000 distinct CDR3 sequences, under 30% of them singletons. These data also formed part of another study, on T cells of mothers and their children.

Material for sequencing was blood. These TCRs come from a boy younger than 18 in good health.

CDR3 protein: CAISESGAGAGNQPQHF. The CDR3 DNA is TGTGCCATCAGTGAGTCGGGGGCAGGGGCGGGCAATCAGCCCCAGCATTTT. The chain employs TRBV10-3 and TRBJ1-5, with D possibly being TRBD1 (6 bases). In germline, CDR1 is ENHRY, CDR2 SYGVKD. This CDR3 spans 17 amino acids. Trimming left V 0 bases short and J 2 bases short, with 14 bases between.

The chain employs TRBV6-2 or TRBV6-3 and TRBJ2-7; perhaps TRBD2 as D (5 bases). From germline, CDR1 is MNHEY and CDR2 SVGEGT. This CDR3 contains 14 residues. The V gene lost 2 bases and the J gene lost 2 bases, with 10 bases spanning the gap. CDR3 sequence (DNA): TGTGCCAGCAGTTACCTCGCGGGTCCCTACGAGCAGTACTTC. Amino acids: CASSYLAGPYEQYF.

This clonotype was recorded at least ten times. The rearrangement links TRBV12-3 or TRBV12-4 to TRBJ2-5, with 8 bases identical to TRBD1. V shed 0 bases and J 5 bases; nucleotides not matched to a gene: 5. The CDR3 is made up of 15 amino acids. This chain's CDR3 is CASSLASRQGETQYF. The DNA of the CDR3 is TGTGCCAGCAGTTTAGCGTCAAGACAGGGGGAGACCCAGTACTTC.

This clonotype came up a few times. The genes are TRBV5-1 and TRBJ2-1; possibly TRBD1 for D (6 bases). The CDR3 spans 12 residues. Germline lookup yields CDR1 SGHRS and CDR2 YFSETQ. V was shortened by 5 bases and J by 8 bases, with 11 bases between the two germline ends. The CDR3 reads CASSYNRDEQFF. In DNA form, the CDR3 reads TGCGCCAGCAGTTATAACAGGGATGAGCAGTTCTTC.

The V gene is TRBV7-2, the J gene TRBJ2-7; perhaps D is TRBD1 or TRBD2 (5 bases each). The CDR3 has 14 amino acids. V was shortened by 1 base and J by 3 bases, with 10 bases between the two germline ends. The germline CDR1 and CDR2 sequences are SGHTA and FQGNSA. The CDR3 coding sequence is TGTGCCAGCAGCTTAGGGGACGGAGTCTACGAGCAGTACTTC. Its translation is CASSLGDGVYEQYF.